These 30 T cell receptor beta chains were sequenced from one sample in a study of CD8+ T cells in alopecia areata. The sample's treatment: oral pan-JAK inhibitor, 5-10 mg twice daily. Isolated RNA was reverse transcribed into cDNA used as the sequencing template. Assay: immunoSEQ multiplex PCR; the TCRdb copy retains only in-frame clones and omits some. The sample includes some 110,000 clones, roughly three fifths of them seen just once. The sample was CD8+ T cells sorted from blood, taken at week 24, from a patient treated with tofacitinib. Source of these receptors: a human donor with alopecia areata.

A few counts support this clone. This chain connects TRBV9 to TRBJ1-6; D is uncertain. Trimming left V 0 bases short and J 9 bases short, with 10 bases between. Germline V gene sequence: CDR1 SGDLS, CDR2 YYNGEE. The CDR3 is made up of 14 amino acids. Here the CDR3 reads CASSVALGSSPLHF. In DNA form, the CDR3 reads TGTGCCAGCAGCGTAGCTCTGGGTTCTTCACCCCTCCACTTT.

The chain has TRBV13 and TRBJ2-2; 7 bases are a match to TRBD2. Trimming at V came to 8 bases and at J to 3 bases, leaving 9 bases not matched to a gene. The CDR3 extends over 15 amino acids. CDR1 is PRHDT, CDR2 FYEKMQ, per germline (reference sequence). The CDR3 spells CASSTGGTDTGELFF. DNA for the CDR3: TGTGCCAGCTCTACCGGGGGGACGGACACCGGGGAGCTGTTTTTT. The whole variable domain, remainder taken from reference TRBV13 and TRBJ2-2, is AAGVIQSPRHLIKEKRETATLKCYPIPRHDTVYWYQQGPGQDPQFLISFYEKMQSDKGSIPDRFSAQQFSDYHSELNMSSLELGDSALYFCASSTGGTDTGELFFGEGSRLTVL.

The chain couples TRBV18 to TRBJ2-3; D uncertain. The germline CDR1 and CDR2 sequences are KGHSH and LQKENI. The V gene lost 2 bases and the J gene lost 6 bases, with 6 bases spanning the gap. The CDR3 totals 12 residues. CDR3 region: CASSPYGDTQYF. DNA for the CDR3: TGTGCCAGCTCACCATATGGGGATACGCAGTATTTT. The whole variable domain, remainder taken from reference TRBV18 and TRBJ2-3, is NAGVMQNPRHLVRRRGQEARLRCSPMKGHSHVYWYRQLPEEGLKFMVYLQKENIIDESGMPKERFSAEFPKEGPSILRIQQVVRGDSAAYFCASSPYGDTQYFGPGTRLTVL.

This clone was seen just once. The V gene is TRBV7-9, the J gene TRBJ1-1; D gene ambiguous. In germline, CDR1 is SEHNR, CDR2 FQNEAQ (reference sequence). The CDR3 covers 11 residues. V was trimmed by 8 bases and J by 5 bases, leaving 9 bases between them. The CDR3 DNA is TGTGCCAGCGGGCATGGGACTGAAGCTTTCTTT. Translated: CASGHGTEAFF. Full variable domain (remainder filled in from reference TRBV7-9 and TRBJ1-1): DTGVSQNPRHKITKRGQNVTFRCDPISEHNRLYWYRQTLGQGPEFLTYFQNEAQLEKSRLLSDRFSAERPKGSFSTLEIQRTEQGDSAMYLCASGHGTEAFFGQGTRLTVV.

V is TRBV4-2 and J is TRBJ2-2; D not certain. From germline, CDR1 is LGHNA and CDR2 YNFKEQ. V was cut by 0 bases and J by 1 base, with 9 bases left in between. The CDR3 loop spans 16 amino acids. This chain's CDR3 is CASSQDEWMNTGELFF. CDR3 nucleotides: TGTGCCAGCAGCCAAGATGAGTGGATGAACACCGGGGAGCTGTTTTTT.

The chain couples TRBV29-1 to TRBJ2-1; TRBD2 might be the D (6 bases). This CDR3 is 14 amino acids long. Germline V gene lookup returns CDR1 SQVTM and CDR2 ANQGSEA. With 2 bases removed from V and 8 bases from J, the gap between germline ends came to 16 bases. The DNA for the CDR3 is TGCAGCGTTGAACGGGACTTTCTTCCCCATGAGCAGTTCTTC. It encodes CSVERDFLPHEQFF.

This chain joins TRBV30 and TRBJ2-1; D gene uncertain. Germline V CDR1 and CDR2: GTSNPN, SVGIG (reference sequence). The CDR3 totals 13 residues. V shed 3 bases and J shed 4 bases, with 10 bases lying between them. DNA for the CDR3: TGTGCCTGGAGCGCCCCCCGGTACAATGAGCAGTTCTTC. It specifies CAWSAPRYNEQFF. Supplemented by reference TRBV30 and TRBJ2-1, the full variable domain reads SQTIHQWPATLVQPVGSPLSLECTVEGTSNPNLYWYRQAAGRGLQLLFYSVGIGQISSEVPQNLSASRPQDRQFILSSKKLLLSDSGFYLCAWSAPRYNEQFFGPGTRLTVL.

The chain uses TRBV19 and TRBJ1-1; D is perhaps TRBD1 (5 bases). This CDR3 contains 17 residues. V was clipped by 6 bases and J by 0 bases, with 20 bases between them. Germline assignment: CDR1 LNHDA and CDR2 SQIVND (reference sequence). Here the CDR3 reads CASRNRDGILMNTEAFF. CDR3 coding DNA: TGTGCCAGTAGGAACCGGGACGGCATCCTCATGAACACTGAAGCTTTCTTT.

The chain uses TRBV13 and TRBJ1-4; 7 positions match TRBD1. Germline values: CDR1 PRHDT, CDR2 FYEKMQ (reference sequence). V shed 1 base, J shed 5 bases, and the junction held 4 bases outside the gene matches. The CDR3 loop spans 15 amino acids. CDR3 DNA sequence: TGTGCCAGCAGCTTAGAAGGCAGGGGGAATGAAAAACTGTTTTTT. Its translation: CASSLEGRGNEKLFF.

The chain employs TRBV1 and TRBJ1-2; no check of the table's D call, TRBD1, against the DNA was made. TRBV1 has pseudogene status. The length of the CDR3 is 14 residues. CDR3 sequence: CTSSQGTENYGYTF. The CDR3 DNA reads as TGCACCAGCAGCCAAGGGACAGAAAACTATGGCTACACCTTC.

CDR3 DNA: TGTGCCAGCAGTTTAGGGCCGACAGGGATCGGCGAGCAGTACTTC. Protein sequence: CASSLGPTGIGEQYF. This rearrangement joins TRBV27 to TRBJ2-7; the match to TRBD1 covers 7 bases. The CDR3 is 15 residues long. Germline CDR1 MNHEY, CDR2 SMNVEV (reference sequence). V lost 2 bases and J lost 6; bases outside the gene matches: 10.

In its sample, this clone was seen a few times. In nucleotides, the CDR3 is TGCAGCGTAGAGGGGACAGCCATGAACACTGAAGCTTTCTTT. This sequence encodes CSVEGTAMNTEAFF. V gene TRBV29-1 combines with J gene TRBJ1-1, with 7 bases fitting TRBD1. Per the germline V gene, CDR1 is SQVTM and CDR2 is ANQGSEA. J was trimmed by 0 bases and V by 6 bases; bases with no gene match: 7. The CDR3 is 14 residues long.

This clone was counted a single time. The DNA for the CDR3 is TGTGCCTGGAGTGAAGTGTTGACCGGGGAGCTGTTTTTT. As protein: CAWSEVLTGELFF. The chain is built from TRBV30 and TRBJ2-2; D remains ambiguous. The CDR3 sequence is 13 residues long. V was trimmed by 1 base and J by 5 bases, leaving 8 bases between them. The V gene's germline CDR1 is GTSNPN and CDR2 SVGIG (reference sequence). Full variable domain (rest looked up from reference TRBV30 and TRBJ2-2): SQTIHQWPATLVQPVGSPLSLECTVEGTSNPNLYWYRQAAGRGLQLLFYSVGIGQISSEVPQNLSASRPQDRQFILSSKKLLLSDSGFYLCAWSEVLTGELFFGEGSRLTVL.

The chain is built from TRBV7-9 and TRBJ2-7; D is undetermined. Germline lookup yields CDR1 SEHNR and CDR2 FQNEAQ (reference sequence). The CDR3 extends over 13 amino acids. With 5 bases removed from V and 1 base from J, the gap between germline ends came to 9 bases. The CDR3 DNA is TGTGCCAGCAGCCAAAGGCTTTCCTACGAGCAGTACTTC. Its translation is CASSQRLSYEQYF.

V gene TRBV29-1 combines with J gene TRBJ2-5; the D gene is possibly TRBD1 (6 bases). CDR1 is SQVTM, CDR2 ANQGSEA, per germline. Trimming stripped 7 bases from V and 4 bases from J, with 10 bases between. This CDR3 contains 11 residues. In DNA, the CDR3 is TGCAGCGCCCGGACAGTAGAGACCCAGTACTTC. Protein sequence: CSARTVETQYF.

The chain joins TRBV7-2 to TRBJ1-4, with D uncertain. The germline V gene encodes CDR1 SGHTA and CDR2 FQGNSA. V was pared by 3 bases and J by 4 bases, with 9 bases between. The CDR3 contains 14 residues. This CDR3 is CASSFIGLNEKLFF. The CDR3 DNA sequence: TGTGCCAGCAGCTTCATAGGGCTTAATGAAAAACTGTTTTTT.

J is TRBJ1-2 and V is TRBV29-1; D might be TRBD1 (6 bases). V was shortened by 5 bases and J by 5 bases, with 18 bases between the two germline ends. Per germline, CDR1 SQVTM and CDR2 ANQGSEA. This CDR3 is built from 14 residues. The CDR3 spells CSVWTDRALYGYTF. In DNA form, the CDR3 reads TGCAGCGTTTGGACAGATCGGGCTTTATATGGCTACACCTTC.

This chain connects TRBV2 to TRBJ2-7, with TRBD2 as a possible D gene (6 bases). From germline, CDR1 is SNHLY and CDR2 FYNNEI. The ends were cut back, 4 bases at V and 6 bases at J, with 7 bases in the middle. This CDR3 has 11 residues. In nucleotides, the CDR3 is TGTGCCAGCAGTGCCGGGAGCGAGCAGTACTTC. It translates to CASSAGSEQYF.

The chain employs TRBV6-1 and TRBJ2-3; 12 bases are shared with TRBD2. The germline CDR1 and CDR2 sequences are MNHNS and SASEGT. The CDR3 covers 15 residues. J gave up 4 bases and V 3 bases, and 2 bases lay outside the gene matches. CDR3 sequence (DNA): TGTGCCAGCAGTGAGACTAGCGGGGGCTCAGATACGCAGTATTTT. This codes for CASSETSGGSDTQYF.

This chain connects TRBV6-1 to TRBJ1-5; D remains ambiguous. The V end lost 1 base, the J end lost 6 bases, and 10 bases lay between the germline ends. CDR3 length: 14 amino acids. Germline-derived CDR1 and CDR2 are MNHNS and SASEGT. The CDR3 coding sequence is TGTGCCAGCAGTGAAGGTATTGGGAGTCAGCCCCAGCATTTT. The encoded protein is CASSEGIGSQPQHF.

The CDR3 protein is CASSLPNTYGYTF. The DNA for the CDR3 is TGTGCCAGCAGCTTACCCAACACCTATGGCTACACCTTC. The chain uses TRBV7-9 and TRBJ1-2; D is undetermined. V was shortened by 2 bases and J by 4 bases, with 8 bases between the two germline ends. Germline V gene data show CDR1 as SEHNR and CDR2 as FQNEAQ (reference sequence). The CDR3 extends over 13 amino acids.

This sequence joins TRBV23-1 and TRBJ2-4; weak D call: TRBD2 (7 bases). TRBV23-1 has ORF status, its function being uncertain. The V gene lost 0 bases and the J gene lost 2 bases, with 14 bases spanning the gap. The CDR3 has 17 amino acids. This chain's CDR3 is CASSQSSGGQSKNIQYF. The CDR3 DNA is TGCGCCAGCAGTCAATCGTCGGGGGGCCAGTCCAAAAACATTCAGTACTTC.

The CDR3 sequence is CASSSTSFEQYF. The CDR3 coding sequence is TGTGCCAGCAGCTCGACTAGTTTCGAGCAGTACTTC. The chain has TRBV6-5 and TRBJ2-7, with a possible D match to TRBD2 (6 bases). Germline CDR1 MNHEY, CDR2 SVGAGI. V dropped 6 bases and J dropped 6 bases, with 12 bases sitting between them. The CDR3 contains 12 residues.

CDR3 residues: CASSQAWHGTYEQYF. In nucleotides, the CDR3 is TGCGCCAGCAGCCAAGCTTGGCACGGGACCTACGAGCAGTACTTC. This chain joins TRBV4-3 and TRBJ2-7; D perhaps matches TRBD2 (5 bases). Looked up from germline, CDR1 is LGHNA and CDR2 is YSLEER. Trimming stripped 1 base from V and 2 bases from J, with 12 bases between. The CDR3 runs 15 residues.

The CDR3, as DNA: TGTGCCAGCAGTTACAGGGGTTCACCCCTCCACTTT. Translating gives CASSYRGSPLHF. The chain employs TRBV27 and TRBJ1-6, with 7 bases matching TRBD1. Trimming at V came to 4 bases and at J to 9 bases, leaving 0 bases not matched to a gene. Germline V CDR1 and CDR2: MNHEY, SMNVEV (reference sequence). The CDR3 sequence is 12 residues long.

This clone was seen only a few times. The rearrangement uses TRBV5-1 and TRBJ2-5; D not certain. Germline lookup yields CDR1 SGHRS and CDR2 YFSETQ. There are 14 residues in the CDR3. V lost 0 bases and J lost 4, with 10 bases in between. The CDR3 region is CASSLAVRPETQYF. Here the CDR3 DNA reads TGCGCCAGCAGCTTGGCGGTTCGGCCAGAGACCCAGTACTTC.

The chain recombines TRBV27 with TRBJ2-5; D is perhaps TRBD1 or TRBD2 (6 bases each). The germline V gene has CDR1 MNHEY and CDR2 SMNVEV (reference sequence). Trimming left V 8 bases short and J 5 bases short, with 12 bases between. This CDR3 spans 12 amino acids. The CDR3 loop is CASWRRGETQYF. DNA for the CDR3: TGTGCCAGCTGGAGGAGGGGGGAGACCCAGTACTTC.

This clone occurred once. This chain joins TRBV30 and TRBJ2-7; the D gene is possibly TRBD2 (7 bases). Germline CDR1 is GTSNPN and CDR2 is SVGIG (reference sequence). This CDR3 contains 11 residues. V was shortened by 8 bases and J by 3 bases, with 11 bases between the two germline ends. The DNA of the CDR3 is TGTGCCGGGGGGGGCAGCTACGAGCAGTACTTC. Amino acids: CAGGGSYEQYF.

The chain combines TRBV4-1 with TRBJ1-6; no reliable D call. Looked up from germline, CDR1 is MGHRA and CDR2 is YSYEKL. The ends were cut back, 3 bases at V and 7 bases at J, with 16 bases in the middle. The CDR3 consists of 16 residues. CDR3 nucleotides: TGCGCCAGCAGCCACCGGCGCACAGCAGGAAATTCACCCCTCCACTTT. Translated: CASSHRRTAGNSPLHF.

The rearrangement links TRBV6-5 to TRBJ2-7; D gene uncertain. Germline lookup yields CDR1 MNHEY and CDR2 SVGAGI. Trimming removed 6 bases from V and 2 bases from J, with 11 bases in between. The CDR3 runs to 13 residues. CDR3 region: CASSSWAAYEQYF. In DNA form, the CDR3 reads TGTGCCAGCAGCTCATGGGCAGCCTACGAGCAGTACTTC.